Below, one T cell receptor beta chain is given with its context. The CDR3 runs to 17 residues. V was trimmed by 2 bases and J by 3 bases, leaving 16 bases between them. CDR1 MDHEN and CDR2 SYDVKM come from the germline V gene. This sample is drawn from a study of blood T cell repertoires in COVID-19. Study background: Whether acute or convalescent, the COVID-19 samples came from the United States, Italy and Spain. T cells, B-cell-depleted T cells, or PBMCs provided the cDNA or gDNA that served as material.

Original processing methods: Reference gene primer amplification gave nucleated cell count estimates. TCRdb keeps only in-frame clones here, not all; method: immunoSEQ multiplex PCR. The V and J calls and clone size were taken over from that table, and D and trimming were inferred from the DNA. The sample contains 290,000 or so clones, roughly 85% of which appear only once. V gene TRBV28 combines with J gene TRBJ2-2; D might be TRBD2 (7 bases). The clonotype was recovered from a man in his fifties or sixties with active or convalescent COVID-19. The source material was peripheral blood. CDR3 sequence reads: CASSLKLGEGDTGELFF. In DNA form, the CDR3 reads TGTGCCAGCAGTTTAAAACTTGGGGAGGGGGACACCGGGGAGCTGTTTTTT.